The rows below give T cell receptor beta chains drawn from one sample of a study of shared clonotypes between healthy human individuals. The protocol was immunoSEQ multiplex PCR, while the TCRdb copy is restricted to in-frame clones and leaves out a portion. The table includes 1.6 million or so clones, roughly 97% detected once. Sequencing was carried out using naive CD4+ T cells sorted from blood. Receptor source: a young man in good health. CDR3s include the opening cysteine and the closing phenylalanine or tryptophan. The D gene is left open where the match is weak. The size field is filled for only some rows; it gives once, few, many or a size class.

size	V	length	D	J	CDR3	DNA
-	TRBV7-2	15	-	TRBJ2-1	CASSLDQSSYNEQFF	TGTGCCAGCAGCTTAGACCAGAGCTCCTACAATGAGCAGTTCTTC
-	TRBV5-5	16	TRBD2	TRBJ2-2	CASSRDLAGLSGELFF	TGTGCCAGCAGTAGGGATCTAGCGGGGCTTTCCGGGGAGCTGTTTTTT
once	TRBV5-1	13	TRBD1	TRBJ2-5	CASEQGNQETQYF	TGCGCCAGCGAACAGGGGAACCAAGAGACCCAGTACTTC
once	TRBV7-2	16	TRBD2	TRBJ2-1	CASSPPGLAGVGEQFF	TGTGCCAGCAGCCCTCCGGGACTAGCGGGAGTCGGTGAGCAGTTCTTC
-	TRBV7-2	17	TRBD2	TRBJ2-5	CASSFFRLAASEETQYF	TGTGCCAGCAGCTTTTTTAGACTAGCGGCCTCAGAAGAGACCCAGTACTTC
-	TRBV5-1	14	TRBD1	TRBJ1-5	CASSFGAGGQPQHF	TGCGCCAGCAGCTTTGGGGCAGGGGGTCAGCCCCAGCATTTT
-	TRBV15	13	-	TRBJ1-4	CATSRVWREKLFF	TGTGCCACCAGCAGAGTGTGGCGGGAAAAACTGTTTTTT
-	TRBV7-8	16	-	TRBJ2-1	CASSPAWRGTYNEQFF	TGTGCCAGCAGCCCGGCGTGGCGGGGGACATACAATGAGCAGTTCTTC
-	TRBV14	15	-	TRBJ2-3	CASSQVPGSTDTQYF	TGTGCCAGCAGCCAAGTCCCAGGGAGTACAGATACGCAGTATTTT
-	TRBV5-8	11	-	TRBJ2-7	CASSIRYEQYF	TGTGCCAGCAGCATCCGATACGAGCAGTACTTC
-	TRBV27	16	TRBD1	TRBJ1-5	CASSPKSQGQGQPQHF	TGTGCCAGCAGTCCTAAATCACAGGGGCAGGGCCAGCCCCAGCATTTT
-	TRBV2	13	-	TRBJ2-1	CASRREFLGEQFF	TGTGCCAGCCGCAGGGAATTCTTAGGGGAGCAGTTCTTC
-	TRBV4-3	15	-	TRBJ1-2	CASSQDRRGNYGYTF	TGCGCCAGCAGCCAAGATAGGAGGGGGAACTATGGCTACACCTTC
-	TRBV5-5	13	-	TRBJ1-5	CASSVGINQPQHF	TGTGCCAGCAGCGTGGGGATCAATCAGCCCCAGCATTTT
-	TRBV28	11	-	TRBJ2-1	CASSTGNEQFF	TGTGCCAGCAGCACAGGGAATGAGCAGTTCTTC
-	TRBV29-1	13	-	TRBJ1-2	CSVEKQLPYGYTF	TGCAGCGTTGAAAAACAGCTCCCCTATGGCTACACCTTC
-	TRBV29-1	12	TRBD2	TRBJ2-7	CAGGEGAYEQYF	TGCGCCGGGGGGGAAGGGGCCTACGAGCAGTACTTC
-	TRBV4-3	18	TRBD2	TRBJ2-4	CASSQDTSGSSAKNIQYF	TGCGCCAGCAGCCAAGACACTAGCGGGAGTTCCGCCAAAAACATTCAGTACTTC
-	TRBV9	14	-	TRBJ2-2	CASSLKWGTGELFF	TGTGCCAGCAGCCTTAAGTGGGGGACCGGGGAGCTGTTTTTT
-	TRBV7-2	15	-	TRBJ2-1	CASSLSGWAYNEQFF	TGTGCCAGCAGCCTTAGCGGATGGGCTTACAATGAGCAGTTCTTC
-	TRBV28	17	-	TRBJ2-2	CASSLFVRESSTGELFF	TGTGCCAGCAGTTTATTCGTCAGGGAGTCGAGTACCGGGGAGCTGTTTTTT
-	TRBV25-1	15	TRBD1	TRBJ2-7	CASSEWTGKGDEQYF	TGTGCCAGCAGTGAATGGACAGGGAAAGGAGACGAGCAGTACTTC
-	TRBV5-4	18	-	TRBJ2-6	CASSPGQRPSSGANVLTF	TGTGCCAGCAGCCCTGGACAGCGGCCTAGCTCTGGGGCCAACGTCCTGACTTTC
-	TRBV15	16	-	TRBJ2-7	CATSREQVSISYEQYF	TGTGCCACCAGCAGAGAACAGGTCTCCATAAGCTACGAGCAGTACTTC
few	TRBV25-1	12	-	TRBJ2-7	CASSWDGYEQYF	TGTGCCAGCAGCTGGGACGGCTACGAGCAGTACTTC
-	TRBV7-2	16	-	TRBJ1-5	CASSPSGTLSNQPQHF	TGTGCCAGCAGCCCCTCTGGGACCCTTAGCAATCAGCCCCAGCATTTT
-	TRBV5-6	14	TRBD1	TRBJ2-7	CASSLRSGGYEQYF	TGTGCCAGCAGCTTGAGGTCAGGGGGATACGAGCAGTACTTC
-	TRBV7-9	13	-	TRBJ2-7	CASSLVGVYEQYF	TGTGCCAGCAGCTTAGTGGGAGTTTACGAGCAGTACTTC
-	TRBV14	15	-	TRBJ2-1	CASSQVRQTYNEQFF	TGTGCCAGCAGCCAAGTTCGACAGACCTACAATGAGCAGTTCTTC
-	TRBV2	16	-	TRBJ2-7	CASSVGAGAGGGEQYF	TGTGCCAGCAGTGTCGGGGCCGGGGCAGGGGGAGGCGAGCAGTACTTC
-	TRBV30	14	-	TRBJ2-2	CAWSDWGVGGELFF	TGTGCCTGGAGTGATTGGGGAGTTGGAGGGGAGCTGTTTTTT